These 17 T cell receptor beta chains share one sample of origin, sequenced in a study of T cell responses to AZD1222 COVID-19 vaccine (dated by TCRdb to the early 2020s). In light of the paper, this sample's time point label describes: about 28 days (+/-7) after the second vaccine dose. The library was generated by the immunoSEQ multiplex PCR assay. TCRdb stores this immuneACCESS table with in-frame sequences only. Part of the clones is absent; in the studies checked, under half of the shortfall reflects unresolved V genes, and no reason is known for the rest. The sample data list around 58,000 clones, and more than 80% of these were observed just once. The ten largest clones represent around 15% of the sample. This specimen was peripheral blood, taken 28 days after the second AZD1222 dose. All receptors come from an adult who received the AZD1222 COVID-19 vaccine.

The chain joins TRBV30 to TRBJ1-4, with D perhaps TRBD1 (5 bases). CDR1 and CDR2 from the germline V gene are GTSNPN and SVGIG (reference sequence). The CDR3 consists of 15 residues. V was cut by 0 bases and J by 8 bases, with 16 bases left in between. CDR3 in amino acids: CAWSVRGSVFEKLFF. The CDR3 DNA follows: TGTGCCTGGAGTGTACGGGGCAGTGTTTTCGAAAAACTGTTTTTT.

The chain recombines TRBV28 with TRBJ1-1; TRBD1 matches at 10 bases. CDR1 is MDHEN, CDR2 SYDVKM, per germline. The V segment lost 8 bases and the J segment 7 bases; nucleotides outside the gene matches: 7. The CDR3 has 13 amino acids. The CDR3 nucleotides read TGTGCCAGCTCACTCGGACAGGGGGGTGAAGCTTTCTTT. As protein: CASSLGQGGEAFF. The full variable domain, in which reference TRBV28 and TRBJ1-1 provide the parts outside the CDR3, is DVKVTQSSRYLVKRTGEKVFLECVQDMDHENMFWYRQDPGLGLRLIYFSYDVKMKEKGDIPEGYSVSREKKERFSLILESASTNQTSMYLCASSLGQGGEAFFGQGTRLTVV.

V and J are TRBV5-5 and TRBJ2-7; no clear D. CDR1 and CDR2 from the germline V gene are SGHKS and YYEKEE (reference sequence). This CDR3 contains 14 residues. Between the trimmed V and J ends, which lost 4 bases and 5 bases, there was a span of 16 bases. CDR3 sequence: CASSSRVGTHEQYF. CDR3 sequence (DNA): TGTGCCAGCAGCAGTAGGGTTGGAACCCACGAGCAGTACTTC.

The V and J genes are TRBV4-1 and TRBJ1-3, with D unclear. Germline loops: CDR1 MGHRA, CDR2 YSYEKL. The V end lost 2 bases, the J end lost 4 bases, and 18 bases lay between the germline ends. This CDR3 has 17 residues. For the CDR3, the DNA is TGCGCCAGCAGCCAAAAAGAGAATGGCATTAACGGAAACACCATATATTTT. Protein sequence: CASSQKENGINGNTIYF.

This CDR3 is CASSVRQDGYTF. The DNA of the CDR3 is TGTGCCAGCAGTGTACGACAGGATGGCTACACCTTC. V is TRBV2 and J is TRBJ1-2, with D possibly matching TRBD1 (6 bases). CDR1 SNHLY and CDR2 FYNNEI come from the germline V gene. This CDR3 spans 12 amino acids. V was shortened by 4 bases and J by 6 bases, with 9 bases between the two germline ends. The full variable domain, rest sourced from reference TRBV2 and TRBJ1-2, is EPEVTQTPSHQVTQMGQEVILRCVPISNHLYFYWYRQILGQKVEFLVSFYNNEISEKSEIFDDQFSVERPDGSNFTLKIRSTKLEDSAMYFCASSVRQDGYTFGSGTRLTVV.

The table lists this clone with a count of one. V and J are TRBV9 and TRBJ2-7; D is undetermined. Germline lookup yields CDR1 SGDLS and CDR2 YYNGEE. The CDR3 has 17 residues. Trimming cost V 0 bases and J 0 bases, with 16 bases left between them. CDR3 residues: CASSVEISLTSSYEQYF. DNA of the CDR3: TGTGCCAGCAGCGTAGAAATTTCCCTTACAAGCTCCTACGAGCAGTACTTC.

This sequence joins TRBV7-2 and TRBJ2-7, with a tentative D call TRBD1 (5 bases). CDR3 length: 14 residues. V dropped 3 bases and J dropped 2 bases, with 11 bases sitting between them. The V gene's germline CDR1 is SGHTA and CDR2 FQGNSA. CDR3 protein: CASSFDSQTYEQYF. In DNA, the CDR3 is TGTGCCAGCAGCTTTGACAGCCAGACCTACGAGCAGTACTTC.

The rearrangement links TRBV9 to TRBJ1-3; a weak D match, TRBD1 (5 bases). This CDR3 region has 16 residues. Germline lookup yields CDR1 SGDLS and CDR2 YYNGEE. The germline V and J ends were trimmed by 3 bases and 4 bases, with 17 bases remaining between them. The chain's CDR3 is CASSARDRVFGNTIYF. The CDR3 DNA reads TGTGCCAGCAGCGCGCGGGACCGCGTGTTCGGAAACACCATATATTTT.

The chain combines TRBV20-1 with TRBJ2-1, with 12 positions matching TRBD2. The germline CDR1 and CDR2 sequences are DFQATT and SNEGSKA (reference sequence). CDR3 size: 15 residues. V shed 3 bases, J shed 10 bases, and the junction held 10 bases outside the gene matches. CDR3 amino acids: CSASWASGRALEQFF. CDR3 nucleotide sequence: TGCAGTGCTAGTTGGGCTAGCGGGAGGGCCTTAGAGCAGTTCTTC.

The CDR3 nucleotides are TGTGCCAGCAGCCTATTCGTAGCGGGAGGCTACGAGCAGTACTTC. Residues: CASSLFVAGGYEQYF. The gene calls are TRBV5-4 and TRBJ2-7, with TRBD2 matching over 10 bases. Trimming removed 4 bases from V and 3 bases from J; junction bases left unmatched: 7. The CDR3 totals 15 residues. Per the germline V gene, CDR1 is SGHNT and CDR2 is YYREEE (reference sequence). Variable domain in full (rest from reference TRBV5-4 and TRBJ2-7): ETGVTQSPTHLIKTRGQQVTLRCSSQSGHNTVSWYQQALGQGPQFIFQYYREEENGRGNFPPRFSGLQFPNYSSELNVNALELDDSALYLCASSLFVAGGYEQYFGPGTRLTVT.

This clone was observed once. CDR3 protein: CASSFKGLAGGQYF. Written as DNA, the CDR3 is TGTGCCAGCAGTTTCAAGGGACTAGCGGGAGGGCAGTATTTT. This chain uses TRBV27 with TRBJ2-3, with 15 nucleotides matching TRBD2. Germline CDR1 MNHEY, CDR2 SMNVEV (reference sequence). This CDR3 contains 14 residues. J gave up 11 bases and V 3 bases, and 3 bases lay outside the gene matches.

This chain links TRBV9 with TRBJ2-1, with 7 bases matching TRBD2. The CDR3 spans 17 residues. CDR1 is SGDLS and CDR2 is YYNGEE in the germline V gene. J was trimmed by 10 bases and V by 0 bases; bases with no gene match: 16. The CDR3 coding sequence is TGTGCCAGCAGCGTAGAAGGGTGGGAGGGTCCGTCCGGGGAGCAGTTCTTC. Encoded protein: CASSVEGWEGPSGEQFF.

This chain uses TRBV6-5 with TRBJ2-2, with D maybe TRBD2 (6 bases). The CDR3 is 15 residues long. CDR1 is MNHEY and CDR2 is SVGAGI in the germline V gene. The ends were cut back, 9 bases at V and 7 bases at J, with 21 bases in the middle. The CDR3 region has the DNA TGTGCCAGTGTCTTAGAGGAGGGAGAGGGCGGGGAGCTGTTTTTT. It specifies CASVLEEGEGGELFF.

The J gene is TRBJ1-1, the V gene TRBV24-1; D is ambiguous. The CDR3 contains 11 residues. V was trimmed by 7 bases and J by 1 base, leaving 3 bases between them. CDR1 and CDR2 from the germline V gene are KGHDR and SFDVKD. The CDR3 spells CATRRNTEAFF. The CDR3 coding sequence is TGTGCCACCAGAAGGAACACTGAAGCTTTCTTT.

The chain carries TRBV2 and TRBJ2-2; D is unresolved. Trimming took 7 bases from V and 5 from J, leaving 8 bases between them. Germline CDR1 reads SNHLY; CDR2 reads FYNNEI. This CDR3 has 12 amino acids. Here the CDR3 reads CASNLDTGELFF. Here the CDR3 DNA reads TGTGCCAGCAATCTCGATACCGGGGAGCTGTTTTTT.

The genes are TRBV30 and TRBJ1-6; 7 nucleotides agree with TRBD1. CDR3 length: 16 amino acids. CDR1 GTSNPN and CDR2 SVGIG come from the germline V gene (reference sequence). CDR3: CVVRDRRISNNSPLHF. CDR3 nucleotide sequence: TGTGTCGTTAGGGACAGAAGGATTTCGAATAATTCACCCCTCCACTTT.

V and J are TRBV6-1 and TRBJ1-2; maybe TRBD1 (5 bases). This CDR3 contains 14 residues. Germline lookup yields CDR1 MNHNS and CDR2 SASEGT. The ends were cut back, 4 bases at V and 8 bases at J, with 17 bases in the middle. CDR3 coding DNA: TGTGCCAGCAGTGGAGCGGCCGATGGGGGGGGCTACACCTTC. It is translated as CASSGAADGGGYTF.